A single sample is the source of the 20 T cell receptor beta chains below, sequenced in a study of blood T cells in healthy people across ages. A sample-barcoded 5' primer and a J-beta primer mix were used in a second PCR of roughly 7 to 11 cycles. MiXCR, run by TCRdb on the 5' RACE reads, gives a single entry per CDR3 protein. The sample carries 650,000 to 800,000 distinct CDR3 sequences, about 42% recorded once. Material for sequencing was blood. These TCRs come from a man between 60 and 75 years old in good health.

The chain couples TRBV20-1 to TRBJ2-7, with 11 bases aligning to TRBD2. V lost 0 bases, J lost 0 bases, and 1 base stayed unmatched. This CDR3 region has 15 residues. The germline CDR1 and CDR2 sequences are DFQATT and SNEGSKA (reference sequence). The CDR3 region is CSARELAGDSYEQYF. In nucleotides, the CDR3 is TGCAGTGCTAGAGAACTAGCGGGGGACTCCTACGAGCAGTACTTC.

This clonotype was seen a handful of times. This chain uses TRBV7-2 with TRBJ2-1; 11 nucleotides line up with TRBD2. The trim removed 5 bases at V and 4 bases at J, leaving 7 bases unmatched. Per the germline V gene, CDR1 is SGHTA and CDR2 is FQGNSA. The CDR3 sequence is 16 residues long. The CDR3 coding sequence is TGTGCCAGCAGCCCCTTAGCGGGGGGGCCTTACAATGAGCAGTTCTTC. Translated, it gives CASSPLAGGPYNEQFF.

Note on this clonotype: Mismatch with germline at one junction end may stem from a read error. The rearrangement uses TRBV9 and TRBJ2-1; 8 bases line up with TRBD1. The CDR3 has 17 residues. The germline CDR1 and CDR2 sequences are SGDLS and YYNGEE. The chain's CDR3 is CASNVDPTGGHLETQFF. The CDR3, as DNA: TGTGCCAGCAACGTAGACCCAACAGGGGGTCACTTAGAGACCCAGTTCTTC.

For this clonotype: The germline gene is not matched at one end of the junction; a read error may be the cause. V gene TRBV6-2 or TRBV6-3 combines with J gene TRBJ2-1; 13 bases are shared with TRBD2. The CDR3 is 18 residues long. Germline assignment: CDR1 MNHEY and CDR2 SVGEGT. CDR3 amino acids: CASNYSPTSGGIYNEQFF. The CDR3 DNA reads TGTGCCAGCAATTACTCCCCGACTAGCGGGGGGATCTACAATGAGCAGTTCTTC.

This chain connects TRBV28 to TRBJ2-7; possible D gene TRBD1, 7 bases. CDR1 and CDR2 from the germline V gene are MDHEN and SYDVKM. This CDR3 comprises 14 residues. With 7 bases removed from V and 3 bases from J, the gap between germline ends came to 16 bases. The CDR3 loop reads CASTQGGGFYEQYF. Here the CDR3 DNA reads TGTGCCAGCACCCAGGGGGGCGGATTCTACGAGCAGTACTTC.

This clonotype was seen only a few times. CDR3 DNA sequence: TGTGCCAGCACCCCGGGGGCTGGGCAATTAAAGGAGACCCAGTACTTC. Amino acids: CASTPGAGQLKETQYF. The V call is TRBV7-8, the J call TRBJ2-5; D possibly matches TRBD1 or TRBD2 (6 bases each). Germline V gives CDR1 SGHVS, CDR2 FQNEAQ. The CDR3 covers 16 residues. V lost 7 bases, J lost 5 bases, and 23 bases lay in between.

This chain's CDR3 is CASSVRRGHTGELFF. The CDR3 DNA is TGTGCCAGCAGTGTAAGACGGGGGCACACCGGGGAGCTGTTTTTT. V gene TRBV2 combines with J gene TRBJ2-2; D might be TRBD1 or TRBD2, each matching 6 bases. Germline V gene data show CDR1 as SNHLY and CDR2 as FYNNEI. CDR3 length: 15 residues. V lost 4 bases, J lost 3 bases, and 12 bases lay in between.

The rearrangement uses TRBV7-9 and TRBJ1-4, with unresolved D. The V gene lost 4 bases and the J gene lost 7 bases, with 10 bases spanning the gap. This CDR3 is 13 amino acids long. Germline CDR1 is SEHNR and CDR2 is FQNEAQ (reference sequence). CDR3 nucleotides: TGTGCCAGCAGCTCCTGGGTCGCTGAAAAACTGTTTTTT. Its protein is CASSSWVAEKLFF.

This clonotype was detected ten times or more. V gene TRBV7-9 combines with J gene TRBJ1-2, with D uncertain. The CDR3 length is 13 residues. In germline, CDR1 is SEHNR, CDR2 FQNEAQ (reference sequence). The V end lost 0 bases, the J end lost 7 bases, and 9 bases lay between the germline ends. This CDR3 reads CASSLADLGGYTF. CDR3 nucleotides: TGTGCCAGCAGCTTAGCGGACCTAGGTGGCTACACCTTC. Based on the CDR3 plus reference TRBV7-9 and TRBJ1-2, the full variable domain is DTGVSQNPRHKITKRGQNVTFRCDPISEHNRLYWYRQTLGQGPEFLTYFQNEAQLEKSRLLSDRFSAERPKGSFSTLEIQRTEQGDSAMYLCASSLADLGGYTFGSGTRLTVV.

The gene calls are TRBV20-1 and TRBJ2-1, with D uncertain. The CDR3 has 16 amino acids. Germline assignment: CDR1 DFQATT and CDR2 SNEGSKA (reference sequence). Between the trimmed V and J ends, which lost 0 bases and 6 bases, there was a span of 18 bases. The CDR3 is CSARELKTLSSNEQFF. CDR3 DNA sequence: TGCAGTGCTAGAGAATTAAAGACTCTGAGTTCCAATGAGCAGTTCTTC.

V and J are TRBV29-1 and TRBJ1-1; D might be TRBD1 (5 bases). In germline, CDR1 is SQVTM, CDR2 ANQGSEA. The CDR3 length is 12 residues. Trimming left V 6 bases short and J 1 base short, with 9 bases between. The CDR3 bases are TGCAGCGTGCTTGGACAGAACACTGAAGCTTTCTTT. Its translation is CSVLGQNTEAFF.

V is TRBV5-6 and J is TRBJ1-2; 9 bases align to TRBD1. There are 15 residues in the CDR3. Germline V gene lookup returns CDR1 SGHDT and CDR2 YYEEEE. Trimming took 3 bases from V and 5 from J; bases not matched to a gene: 8. The CDR3 bases are TGTGCCAGCAGCTGGGGACAGGGCAAATTTTATGGCTACACCTTC. This translates into CASSWGQGKFYGYTF.

This clonotype was recorded a few times. This chain uses TRBV20-1 with TRBJ2-4; D unresolved. Germline V CDR1 and CDR2: DFQATT, SNEGSKA (reference sequence). This CDR3 contains 11 residues. The CDR3 DNA reads TGCAGCCACAGTCCCAAAAACATTCAGTACTTC. Amino acid sequence: CSHSPKNIQYF.

This chain joins TRBV27 and TRBJ2-7; D call uncertain. V gave up 0 bases and J gave up 6 bases, with 15 bases separating them. The CDR3 spans 15 residues. CDR1 is MNHEY and CDR2 is SMNVEV in the germline V gene (reference sequence). This chain's CDR3 is CASSLSKSVPGEQYF. DNA of the CDR3: TGTGCCAGCAGTTTATCGAAAAGCGTCCCGGGCGAGCAGTACTTC.

The gene calls are TRBV20-1 and TRBJ1-2, with 7 bases lining up with TRBD1. Germline V gene data show CDR1 as DFQATT and CDR2 as SNEGSKA (reference sequence). Germline trimming cut 5 bases from V and 4 bases from J; bases unmatched to any gene: 10. The CDR3 covers 14 residues. CDR3 DNA sequence: TGCAGTGCTCCTCAGGGGGTGGGCTCCTATGGCTACACCTTC. Its translation: CSAPQGVGSYGYTF.

The rearrangement joins TRBV7-2 to TRBJ2-6; D remains unclear. CDR1 and CDR2 from the germline V gene are SGHTA and FQGNSA. V shed 0 bases and J shed 0 bases, with 3 bases lying between them. This CDR3 region has 15 residues. The CDR3 spells CASSLAPSGANVLTF. The CDR3 DNA reads TGTGCCAGCAGCTTAGCGCCCTCTGGGGCCAACGTCCTGACTTTC. The full variable domain, its missing parts supplied by reference TRBV7-2 and TRBJ2-6, is GAGVSQSPSNKVTEKGKDVELRCDPISGHTALYWYRQSLGQGLEFLIYFQGNSAPDKSGLPSDRFSAERTGGSVSTLTIQRTQQEDSAVYLCASSLAPSGANVLTFGAGSRLTVL.

This clonotype was recorded only once. This rearrangement joins TRBV25-1 to TRBJ2-7; 11 nucleotides line up with TRBD1. The DNA matches TRBJ2-5 better at its end, which makes the J call doubtful. The CDR3 runs to 18 residues. Germline-derived CDR1 and CDR2 are MGHDK and SYGVNS. The CDR3 region has the DNA TGTGCCAGCAGTGACGGACAGGGGGCCAGGGAAACCCAAGAGACCCAGTACTTC. Protein product: CASSDGQGARETQETQYF.

The chain employs TRBV4-3 and TRBJ2-4; the D gene is possibly TRBD1 (6 bases). Trimming pared 0 bases from V and 13 bases from J, leaving 13 bases between. CDR3 length: 13 residues. The germline CDR1 and CDR2 sequences are LGHNA and YSLEER. The CDR3 DNA sequence: TGCGCCAGCAGCCAAGACAGGGACAATGAGCAGTACTTC. Protein sequence: CASSQDRDNEQYF.

The rearrangement uses TRBV7-9 and TRBJ1-3; 7 bases match TRBD1. The CDR3 runs 16 residues. J was trimmed by 1 base and V by 5 bases; bases with no gene match: 8. Germline lookup yields CDR1 SEHNR and CDR2 FQNEAQ (reference sequence). The CDR3 protein is CASSPGQRKSGNTIYF. CDR3 bases: TGTGCCAGCAGCCCGGGACAGCGAAAATCTGGAAACACCATATATTTT.

The chain joins TRBV29-1 to TRBJ2-5, with TRBD2 identical over 7 bases. The closer fit of TRBJ2-7 to the DNA end suggests the J call may be wrong. The germline V gene encodes CDR1 SQVTM and CDR2 ANQGSEA. The CDR3 runs to 13 residues. The CDR3: CSFALPGGYEQYF. In DNA, the CDR3 is TGCAGCTTTGCTCTTCCGGGGGGCTACGAGCAGTACTTC.